One sample yielded the 7 T cell receptor beta chains listed below, sequenced in a study of shared clonotypes between healthy human individuals. Sequencing was performed with immunoSEQ multiplex PCR; in TCRdb, only in-frame clones are kept and a portion is missing. This sample has about 550,000 clones; roughly 95% occur once, and the top ten carry 0.11%. Terminally differentiated effector memory CD45RA+ cells were excluded by CCR7 positive selection of CD45RO-negative cells. The specimen was naive CD8+ T cells sorted from blood. These receptors were obtained from a woman aged 25 to 39 in good health.

The chain links TRBV21-1 to TRBJ2-7; TRBD2 is the table's D call, not checked against the DNA. TRBV21-1 is an annotated pseudogene. CDR3 size: 16 residues. CDR3 coding DNA: TGTGCCAGCAGCAAAAAAGGAGACTCACCCTCCTACGAGCAGTACTTC. As protein: CASSKKGDSPSYEQYF.

Here the CDR3 reads CASSTGTTSYNEQFF. CDR3 sequence (DNA): TGCGCCAGCAGCACCGGGACTACGAGTTACAATGAGCAGTTCTTC. The V call is TRBV5-1, the J call TRBJ2-1; 7 bases are a match to TRBD2. The junction had 8 bases not matched to a gene; V was cut back by 4 bases and J by 4 bases. Germline-derived CDR1 and CDR2 are SGHRS and YFSETQ. The CDR3 spans 15 residues.

Remarks on this clone: The same CDR3 can be traced to other DNA sequences in this sample. This chain links TRBV2 with TRBJ1-5; no clear D gene. CDR1 is SNHLY and CDR2 is FYNNEI in the germline V gene. There are 15 residues in the CDR3. V lost 1 base and J lost 0, with 7 bases in between. The CDR3 spells CASSEGTVSNQPQHF. CDR3 DNA: TGTGCCAGCAGTGAAGGGACCGTTAGCAATCAGCCCCAGCATTTT.

CDR3 bases: TGCAGCACCCAGGGGGGGAGCCGAGGTGAGCAGTACTTC. This encodes CSTQGGSRGEQYF. The V call is TRBV29-1, the J call TRBJ2-7; D possibly uses TRBD1 or TRBD2 (7 bases each). The germline gives CDR1 SQVTM, CDR2 ANQGSEA. The V end lost 8 bases, the J end lost 7 bases, and 21 bases lay between the germline ends. This CDR3 comprises 13 residues.

The chain couples TRBV27 to TRBJ1-5; a possible D gene is TRBD1 (5 bases). This CDR3 comprises 11 residues. Germline V gives CDR1 MNHEY, CDR2 SMNVEV (reference sequence). V was cut by 8 bases and J by 10 bases, with 12 bases left in between. The CDR3 bases are TGTGCCAGCGGCGAGGGGCATCCCCAGCATTTT. Residues: CASGEGHPQHF.

V is TRBV5-1 and J is TRBJ2-5; weak D call: TRBD2 (6 bases). Germline assignment: CDR1 SGHRS and CDR2 YFSETQ. V lost 3 bases to trimming and J lost 2 bases, with 8 bases between them. CDR3 length equals 13 residues. The CDR3 sequence is CASSWDLQETQYF. CDR3 nucleotide sequence: TGCGCCAGCAGCTGGGACTTACAAGAGACCCAGTACTTC. The whole variable domain, filled in from reference TRBV5-1 and TRBJ2-5, reads KAGVTQTPRYLIKTRGQQVTLSCSPISGHRSVSWYQQTPGQGLQFLFEYFSETQRNKGNFPGRFSGRQFSNSRSEMNVSTLELGDSALYLCASSWDLQETQYFGPGTRLLVL.

The chain carries TRBV7-9 and TRBJ1-1, with TRBD1 as a possible D gene (6 bases). Germline V gene data show CDR1 as SEHNR and CDR2 as FQNEAQ (reference sequence). The V and J ends lost 2 bases and 1 base respectively, with 11 bases between them. CDR3 length: 15 residues. The CDR3 bases are TGTGCCAGCAGCTTAACGGGGGGCGAGAACACTGAAGCTTTCTTT. Amino acids: CASSLTGGENTEAFF.